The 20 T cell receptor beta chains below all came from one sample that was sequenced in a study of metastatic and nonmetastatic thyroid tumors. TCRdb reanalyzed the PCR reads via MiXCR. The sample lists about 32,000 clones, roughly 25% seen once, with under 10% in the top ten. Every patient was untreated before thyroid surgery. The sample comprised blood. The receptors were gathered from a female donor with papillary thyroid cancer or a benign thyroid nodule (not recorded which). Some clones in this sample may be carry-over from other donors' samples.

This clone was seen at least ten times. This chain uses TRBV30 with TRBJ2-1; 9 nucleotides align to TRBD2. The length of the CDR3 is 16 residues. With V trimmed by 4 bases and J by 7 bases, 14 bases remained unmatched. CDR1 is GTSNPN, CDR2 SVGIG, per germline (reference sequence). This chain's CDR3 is CAWNIKLAGLWNEQFF. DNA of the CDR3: TGTGCCTGGAACATCAAACTAGCGGGCTTATGGAATGAGCAGTTCTTC.

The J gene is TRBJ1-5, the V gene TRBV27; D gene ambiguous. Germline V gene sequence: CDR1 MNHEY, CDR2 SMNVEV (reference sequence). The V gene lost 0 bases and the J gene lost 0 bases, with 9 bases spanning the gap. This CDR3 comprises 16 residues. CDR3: CASSLSIGISNQPQHF. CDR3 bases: TGTGCCAGCAGTTTATCTATAGGGATTAGCAATCAGCCCCAGCATTTT.

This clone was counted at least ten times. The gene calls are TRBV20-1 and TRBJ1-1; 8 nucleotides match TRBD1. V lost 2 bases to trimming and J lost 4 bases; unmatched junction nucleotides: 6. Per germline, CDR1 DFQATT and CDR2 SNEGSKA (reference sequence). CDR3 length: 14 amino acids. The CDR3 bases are TGCAGTGCTAGACAGGGGGCGATAAGCACTGAAGCTTTCTTT. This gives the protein CSARQGAISTEAFF.

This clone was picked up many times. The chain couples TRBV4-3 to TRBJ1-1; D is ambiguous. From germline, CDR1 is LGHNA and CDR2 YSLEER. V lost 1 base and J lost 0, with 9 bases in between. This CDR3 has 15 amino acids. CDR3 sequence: CASSQGRDLNTEAFF. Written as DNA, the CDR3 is TGCGCCAGCAGCCAAGGGCGGGATCTGAACACTGAAGCTTTCTTT.

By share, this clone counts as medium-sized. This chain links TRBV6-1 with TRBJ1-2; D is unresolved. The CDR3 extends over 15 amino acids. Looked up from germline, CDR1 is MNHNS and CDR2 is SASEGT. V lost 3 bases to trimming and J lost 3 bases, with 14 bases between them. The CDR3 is CASSDGSARYYGYTF. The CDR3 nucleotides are TGTGCCAGCAGTGACGGGTCAGCTAGATACTATGGCTACACCTTC.

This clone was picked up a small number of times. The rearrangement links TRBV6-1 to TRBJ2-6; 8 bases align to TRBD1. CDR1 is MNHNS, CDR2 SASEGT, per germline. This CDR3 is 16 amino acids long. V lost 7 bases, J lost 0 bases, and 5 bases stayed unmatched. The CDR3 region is CASTGGAPSGANVLTF. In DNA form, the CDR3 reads TGTGCCAGCACAGGGGGCGCTCCCTCTGGGGCCAACGTCCTGACTTTC.

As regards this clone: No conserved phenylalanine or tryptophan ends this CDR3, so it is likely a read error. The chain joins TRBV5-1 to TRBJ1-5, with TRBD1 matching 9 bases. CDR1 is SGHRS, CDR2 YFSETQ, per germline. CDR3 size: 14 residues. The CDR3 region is CVSSRTGDDQPQHL. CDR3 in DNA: TGCGTCAGCAGCCGGACAGGGGACGATCAGCCCCAGCATTTG.

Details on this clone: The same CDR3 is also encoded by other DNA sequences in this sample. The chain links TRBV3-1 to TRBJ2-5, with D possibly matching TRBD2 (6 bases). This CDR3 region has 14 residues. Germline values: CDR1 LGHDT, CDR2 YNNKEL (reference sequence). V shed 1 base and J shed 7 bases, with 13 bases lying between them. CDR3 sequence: CASSQVLAGGTQYF. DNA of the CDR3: TGTGCCAGCAGCCAAGTACTAGCAGGTGGGACCCAGTACTTC.

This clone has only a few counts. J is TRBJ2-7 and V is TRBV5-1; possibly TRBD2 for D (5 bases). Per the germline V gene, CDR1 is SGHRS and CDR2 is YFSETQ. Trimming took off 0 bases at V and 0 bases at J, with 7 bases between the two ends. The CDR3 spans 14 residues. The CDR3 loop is CASSLAGNSYEQYF. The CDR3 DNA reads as TGCGCCAGCAGCTTGGCCGGGAACTCCTACGAGCAGTACTTC.

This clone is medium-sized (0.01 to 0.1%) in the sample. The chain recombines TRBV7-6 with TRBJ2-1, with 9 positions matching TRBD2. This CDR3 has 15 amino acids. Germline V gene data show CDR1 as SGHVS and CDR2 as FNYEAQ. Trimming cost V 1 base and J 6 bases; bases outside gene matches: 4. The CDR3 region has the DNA TGTGCCAGCAGCTTAGGGACTAGCGAGGTCAATGAGCAGTTCTTC. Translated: CASSLGTSEVNEQFF.

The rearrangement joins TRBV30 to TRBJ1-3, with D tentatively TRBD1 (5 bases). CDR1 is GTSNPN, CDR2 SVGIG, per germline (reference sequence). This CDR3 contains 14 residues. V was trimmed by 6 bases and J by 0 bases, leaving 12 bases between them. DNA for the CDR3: TGTGCCTGTATCACAGGCCACTCTGGAAACACCATATATTTT. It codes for CACITGHSGNTIYF.

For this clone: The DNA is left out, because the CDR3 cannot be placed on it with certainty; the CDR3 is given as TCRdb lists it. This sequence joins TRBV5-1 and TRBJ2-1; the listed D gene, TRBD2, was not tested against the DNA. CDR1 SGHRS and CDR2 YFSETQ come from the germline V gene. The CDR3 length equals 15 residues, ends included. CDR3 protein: CASSFGSGAGNEQLF.

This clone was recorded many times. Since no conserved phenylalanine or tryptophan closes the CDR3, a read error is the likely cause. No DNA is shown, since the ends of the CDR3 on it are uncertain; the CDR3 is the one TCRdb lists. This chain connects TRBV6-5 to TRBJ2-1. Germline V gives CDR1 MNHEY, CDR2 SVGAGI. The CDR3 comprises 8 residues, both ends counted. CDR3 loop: CASSYSRP.

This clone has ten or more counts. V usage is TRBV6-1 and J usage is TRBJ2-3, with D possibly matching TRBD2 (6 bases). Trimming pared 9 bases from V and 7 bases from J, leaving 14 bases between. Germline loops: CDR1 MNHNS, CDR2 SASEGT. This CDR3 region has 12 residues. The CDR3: CASRLAANTQYF. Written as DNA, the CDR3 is TGTGCCAGTCGATTAGCGGCGAATACGCAGTATTTT.

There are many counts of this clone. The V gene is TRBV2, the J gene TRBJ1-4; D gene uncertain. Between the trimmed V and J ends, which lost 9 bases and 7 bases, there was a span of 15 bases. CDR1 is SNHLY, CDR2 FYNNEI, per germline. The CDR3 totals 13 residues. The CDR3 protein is CASSTKTGEKLFF. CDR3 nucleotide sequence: TGTGCCAGTTCGACGAAAACGGGTGAAAAACTGTTTTTT.

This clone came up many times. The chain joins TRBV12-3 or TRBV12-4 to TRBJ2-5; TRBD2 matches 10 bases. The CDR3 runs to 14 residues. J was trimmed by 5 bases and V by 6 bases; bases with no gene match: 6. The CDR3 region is CASRSGLAKETQYF. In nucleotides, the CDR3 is TGTGCCAGCAGATCGGGACTAGCGAAGGAGACCCAGTACTTC.

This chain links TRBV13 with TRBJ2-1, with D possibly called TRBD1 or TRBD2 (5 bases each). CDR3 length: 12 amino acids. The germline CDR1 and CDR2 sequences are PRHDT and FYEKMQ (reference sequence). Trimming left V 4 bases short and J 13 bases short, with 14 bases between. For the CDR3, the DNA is TGTGCCAGCAGCTCCAGGGAGTGTGATCAGTTCTTC. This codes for CASSSRECDQFF.

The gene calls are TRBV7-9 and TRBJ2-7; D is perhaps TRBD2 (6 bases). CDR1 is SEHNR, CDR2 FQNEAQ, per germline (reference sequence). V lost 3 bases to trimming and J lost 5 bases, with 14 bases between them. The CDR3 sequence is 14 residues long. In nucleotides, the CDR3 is TGTGCCAGCAGCTTCGGGAGAGGGGCTGACGAGCAGTACTTC. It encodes CASSFGRGADEQYF.

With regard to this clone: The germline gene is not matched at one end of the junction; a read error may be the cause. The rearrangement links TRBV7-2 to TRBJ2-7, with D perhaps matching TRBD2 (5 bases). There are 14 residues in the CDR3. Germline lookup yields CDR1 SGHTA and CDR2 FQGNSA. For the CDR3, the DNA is TGTGACAGCAGCTTAGAGAGGGAAGGCTACGACCAGTACTTC. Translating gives CDSSLEREGYDQYF.

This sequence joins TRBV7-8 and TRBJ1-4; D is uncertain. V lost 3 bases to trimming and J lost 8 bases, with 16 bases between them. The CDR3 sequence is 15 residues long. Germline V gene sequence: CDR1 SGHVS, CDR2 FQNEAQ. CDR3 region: CASSLPDNRGEKLFF. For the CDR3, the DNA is TGTGCCAGCAGCTTGCCCGACAACCGAGGGGAAAAACTGTTTTTT.